These T cell receptor beta chains were read from a single sample in a study of beta chain features in type 1 diabetes. Assay used: immunoSEQ multiplex PCR; TCRdb lists only in-frame clones, some missing. Of under 200,000 clones listed, about 8.1% are singletons. The sample comprised central memory CD4+ T cells from blood. The receptors shown here come from a woman between 18 and 30 years old with type 1 diabetes. The CDR3 runs from the conserved cysteine through the conserved F or W. A D gene is named only where the DNA matches it firmly. Clone size appears in some rows only: once, few, many, or a class for an expanded clone.

DNA	CDR3	V	size	J	D
TGTGCCAGCAGTGAGCTACAGGGGGCCGATGGCTACACCTTC	CASSELQGADGYTF	TRBV6-1	-	TRBJ1-2	TRBD1
TGTGCCAGCAGCCACCTCACGACAGGGAACACTGAAGCTTTCTTT	CASSHLTTGNTEAFF	TRBV7-2	few	TRBJ1-1	-
TGCGCCAGCAGCTTGGCAACTAGCGGGGAGACCCAGTACTTC	CASSLATSGETQYF	TRBV5-1	many	TRBJ2-5	TRBD2
TGTGCCAGCAGCCCGGGGACTAGCGGGGGGCTTAGCTCCTACGAGCAGTACTTC	CASSPGTSGGLSSYEQYF	TRBV7-9	-	TRBJ2-7	TRBD2
TGTGCCAGCAGTTTGAGGAGGGTTGAGCAGTACTTC	CASSLRRVEQYF	TRBV28	-	TRBJ2-7	-
TGTGCCAGCAGCTTAGTGCGGTCCGTCTCCTACGAGCAGTACTTC	CASSLVRSVSYEQYF	TRBV11-3	few	TRBJ2-7	-
TGCAGCGGAGGGGGAGTAACCGGGGAGCTGTTTTTT	CSGGGVTGELFF	TRBV29-1	-	TRBJ2-2	-
TGTGCCAGCAGCCCAGGGACTAGCGGGGGACAGAAGCAGTTCTTC	CASSPGTSGGQKQFF	TRBV7-9	-	TRBJ2-1	TRBD2
TGTGCCAGCAGCGGATCAGAGGGGGGGCAAACTGAAGCTTTCTTT	CASSGSEGGQTEAFF	TRBV9	-	TRBJ1-1	-
TGTGCCAGCTCACCACCTATGGGAGATGAGCAGTTCTTC	CASSPPMGDEQFF	TRBV18	few	TRBJ2-1	-
TGTGCCAGCAGTACCGGGACAACTTATAATTCACCCCTCCACTTT	CASSTGTTYNSPLHF	TRBV27	-	TRBJ1-6	-
TGTGCCAGCAGCGGAAGTCAGGGGGCGAGGACTGAAGCTTTCTTT	CASSGSQGARTEAFF	TRBV5-4	few	TRBJ1-1	TRBD1
TGTGCCAGCAGCCCTTCCCCTAGCGGGAGCTCCTACGAGCAGTACTTC	CASSPSPSGSSYEQYF	TRBV7-8	few	TRBJ2-7	TRBD2
TGTGCCAGCAGCCCTCCGGGACAGGGAGGTACCGGGGAGCTGTTTTTT	CASSPPGQGGTGELFF	TRBV28	-	TRBJ2-2	TRBD1
TGTGCCAGCAGTGAAAGAGCGGGGGAAGAGACCCAGTACTTC	CASSERAGEETQYF	TRBV6-1	few	TRBJ2-5	TRBD2
TGTGCCAGCAGCTTATTGGCAGGGTTAGTGACAGATACGCAGTATTTT	CASSLLAGLVTDTQYF	TRBV7-9	few	TRBJ2-3	-
TGTGCCAGCAGCTTACCGGACAGGGGGTCGGGGGAGCAGTACTTC	CASSLPDRGSGEQYF	TRBV5-6	few	TRBJ2-7	TRBD1
TGTGCCAGCAGCTTCCAATCGGGACACATGACTGAAGCTTTCTTT	CASSFQSGHMTEAFF	TRBV11-2	few	TRBJ1-1	-
TGTGCCAGCAGTTTAACAGGGGGGCTCTACGAGCAGTACTTC	CASSLTGGLYEQYF	TRBV28	few	TRBJ2-7	TRBD1
TGTGCCAGCAGAGAGGGAGATACTGAAGCTTTCTTT	CASREGDTEAFF	TRBV6-6	-	TRBJ1-1	-
TGTGCCTGGACTCGTGGGCTGTACCAAGAGACCCAGTACTTC	CAWTRGLYQETQYF	TRBV30	-	TRBJ2-5	-
TGCAGCGTCTTAGGAGACAGCCTAAATGAGCAGTTCTTC	CSVLGDSLNEQFF	TRBV29-1	many	TRBJ2-1	-
TGCGCCAGCAGCCCCGGACTAGCGGGGACCCAAGAGACCCAGTACTTC	CASSPGLAGTQETQYF	TRBV5-1	-	TRBJ2-5	TRBD2
TGCAGCGTTGACGGGACAGGAAAGTACGAGCAGTACTTC	CSVDGTGKYEQYF	TRBV29-1	medium-sized	TRBJ2-7	TRBD1
TGTGCCAGCAGCCCCTTCACGGCGGCTAAAGAGACCCAGTACTTC	CASSPFTAAKETQYF	TRBV7-2	-	TRBJ2-5	-
TGTGCCAGCTCAGGCACCAGCACAGGGGCGGGAGAGACCCAGTACTTC	CASSGTSTGAGETQYF	TRBV18	many	TRBJ2-5	TRBD1
TGCAGCGCGGGACAATGGGTGAACGAGCAGTACTTC	CSAGQWVNEQYF	TRBV29-1	-	TRBJ2-7	-
TGTGCCAGCAGCACTAGCGGGGGGTCGGATACGCAGTATTTT	CASSTSGGSDTQYF	TRBV7-2	-	TRBJ2-3	TRBD2
TGTGCCAGCAGCTTAAGCACTAATGAAAAACTGTTTTTT	CASSLSTNEKLFF	TRBV11-2	-	TRBJ1-4	-
TGTGCCATCAGTGAGTTTCGAGGAGCCGGGGAGCTGTTTTTT	CAISEFRGAGELFF	TRBV10-3	-	TRBJ2-2	-
TGTGCCAGCAGCCGAACGGAGGAGTACACTGAAGCTTTCTTT	CASSRTEEYTEAFF	TRBV28	few	TRBJ1-1	-
TGTGCCAGCCTCGGGACAGGGAACACTGGGGAGCAGTACTTC	CASLGTGNTGEQYF	TRBV6-1	-	TRBJ2-7	TRBD1
TGTGCCAGCAGTCTGGTCAGGGGGCTCGATGAAAAACTGTTTTTT	CASSLVRGLDEKLFF	TRBV6-1	-	TRBJ1-4	TRBD1
TGTGCCTGGAGTTCATACCGGGCAGGGTTGGATCAGCCCCAGCATTTT	CAWSSYRAGLDQPQHF	TRBV30	few	TRBJ1-5	-
TGTGCCAGCAGCTCCAGGGGGTCGATCTATGGCTACACCTTC	CASSSRGSIYGYTF	TRBV7-9	few	TRBJ1-2	TRBD1
TGTGCCAGCAGTGAAAGCGCTTTGTATGGCTACACCTTC	CASSESALYGYTF	TRBV25-1	-	TRBJ1-2	-
TGTGCCAGCAGTTCCCGTGGGGGGGCCTATAATTCACCCCTCCACTTT	CASSSRGGAYNSPLHF	TRBV27	-	TRBJ1-6	-
TGCGCCAGCAGCCAAGATCTAGGACTAAAAGAGACCCAGTACTTC	CASSQDLGLKETQYF	TRBV4-3	few	TRBJ2-5	-
TGTGCCAGCAGCTTAGCTTCGGGCGGGGGAACCTACGAGCAGTACTTC	CASSLASGGGTYEQYF	TRBV7-2	-	TRBJ2-7	TRBD2
TGCGCCAGCAGGTCCGACCCGGGACTAGCGGGAGATACGCAGTATTTT	CASRSDPGLAGDTQYF	TRBV5-1	-	TRBJ2-3	TRBD2
TGTGCCAGCAGGTTATCCCTAGCGGATGGCTACACCTTC	CASRLSLADGYTF	TRBV27	-	TRBJ1-2	-
TGTGCCAGCAGCTTGGGACAGGGTGGACAGCCCCAGCATTTT	CASSLGQGGQPQHF	TRBV7-8	few	TRBJ1-5	TRBD1
TGTGCCTCCCACTCTGGAAACACCATATATTTT	CASHSGNTIYF	TRBV10-3	many	TRBJ1-3	-
TGTGCCATCAAGTTGGACTCCAACAGGGCCTACGAGCAGTACTTC	CAIKLDSNRAYEQYF	TRBV10-3	-	TRBJ2-7	-
TGTGCCACCAGCGCCCCGACAGGGGTCCAAGAGACCCAGTACTTC	CATSAPTGVQETQYF	TRBV15	-	TRBJ2-5	TRBD1
TGCGCCAGCAGCTTGGGGGGACAGGGTCGAGGCTACACCTTC	CASSLGGQGRGYTF	TRBV5-1	-	TRBJ1-2	TRBD1
TGTGCCACCAGCAGGGACATATCAGATACGCAGTATTTT	CATSRDISDTQYF	TRBV15	-	TRBJ2-3	-
TGTGCCTGGAGTTTAGGAGGGTACGAAAAACTGTTTTTT	CAWSLGGYEKLFF	TRBV30	many	TRBJ1-4	-
TGTGCCAGCTACCGCCTTTCGGGAGGTGAAAAACTGTTTTTT	CASYRLSGGEKLFF	TRBV2	few	TRBJ1-4	-
TGTGCCAGCAGCCGTGGGACTAGCGCTCCCTACGAGCAGTACTTC	CASSRGTSAPYEQYF	TRBV7-2	-	TRBJ2-7	TRBD2
TGCAGCGTTGCCCCTTTGCGTCGAGGCTACGAGCAGTACTTC	CSVAPLRRGYEQYF	TRBV29-1	few	TRBJ2-7	-
TGCAGCGGCTCGACAGGGGGAGGTGAAAAACTGTTTTTT	CSGSTGGGEKLFF	TRBV29-1	-	TRBJ1-4	TRBD1
TGTGCCAGCAGCCTGACGACAGGGTCGGGTGAGCAGTTCTTC	CASSLTTGSGEQFF	TRBV7-3	few	TRBJ2-1	TRBD1